A single sample is the source of the 32 T cell receptor beta chains below, sequenced in a study of blood T cell repertoires in COVID-19. Sequenced by immunoSEQ multiplex PCR; TCRdb stores in-frame clones only, minus some. The table records hundreds of thousands of clones, roughly 79% of them present only once. The sample comprised peripheral blood. The receptor source for this set is an elderly woman with acute or convalescent COVID-19.

V and J are TRBV4-3 and TRBJ2-6, with a possible D match to TRBD1 (5 bases). The CDR3 runs 17 residues. CDR1 is LGHNA, CDR2 YSLEER, per germline. V was trimmed by 3 bases and J by 4 bases, leaving 16 bases between them. The CDR3 spells CASSQAAYRTGANVLTF. The CDR3 DNA sequence: TGCGCCAGCAGCCAGGCTGCGTACAGGACAGGGGCCAACGTCCTGACTTTC.

The chain employs TRBV24-1 and TRBJ2-7, with TRBD1 as a possible D gene (6 bases). CDR3 size: 14 residues. Looked up from germline, CDR1 is KGHDR and CDR2 is SFDVKD. Trimming shortened V by 3 bases and J by 3 bases, and 11 bases separated the two germline ends. CDR3 loop: CATSDVRRGYEQYF. For the CDR3, the DNA is TGTGCCACCAGTGATGTCCGCAGGGGCTACGAGCAGTACTTC.

The rearrangement links TRBV5-5 to TRBJ2-7, with D possibly matching TRBD2 (5 bases). The CDR3 loop spans 15 amino acids. Trimming removed 2 bases from V and 4 bases from J, with 16 bases in between. Germline assignment: CDR1 SGHKS and CDR2 YYEKEE (reference sequence). Here the CDR3 reads CASSLSQRAVYEQYF. The CDR3 DNA follows: TGTGCCAGCAGCTTATCGCAGAGGGCCGTATACGAGCAGTACTTC.

A few counts support this clone. The rearrangement joins TRBV7-9 to TRBJ1-4; a weak D match, TRBD1 (5 bases). V lost 5 bases to trimming and J lost 10 bases, with 14 bases between them. Per the germline V gene, CDR1 is SEHNR and CDR2 is FQNEAQ (reference sequence). The length of the CDR3 is 13 residues. The DNA of the CDR3 is TGTGCCAGCAGCCCCCTTTGGGGGGGAAAACTGTTTTTT. Protein product: CASSPLWGGKLFF.

This clone was seen once. This sequence joins TRBV18 and TRBJ2-2; no clear D. V was shortened by 4 bases and J by 0 bases, with 9 bases between the two germline ends. Germline CDR1 reads KGHSH; CDR2 reads LQKENI. This CDR3 has 15 residues. The CDR3 nucleotides read TGTGCCAGCTCACGTACCGGAGCGAACACCGGGGAGCTGTTTTTT. As protein: CASSRTGANTGELFF. Together with reference TRBV18 and TRBJ2-2, the CDR3 gives the full variable domain: NAGVMQNPRHLVRRRGQEARLRCSPMKGHSHVYWYRQLPEEGLKFMVYLQKENIIDESGMPKERFSAEFPKEGPSILRIQQVVRGDSAAYFCASSRTGANTGELFFGEGSRLTVL.

This clone showed up just a few times. The gene calls are TRBV21-1 and TRBJ2-3; TRBD2, the table's D call, was not compared with the DNA. TRBV21-1 is tagged as a pseudogene. This CDR3 comprises 16 residues. The CDR3 DNA follows: TGTGCCAGCAGCAAAGGCGAGGAGGGGCCCACAGATACGCAGTATTTT. It translates to CASSKGEEGPTDTQYF.

Only one count was recorded for this clone. This chain connects TRBV21-1 to TRBJ1-1; the D call of TRBD1 is as the table states it, not checked on the DNA. TRBV21-1 has pseudogene status. The CDR3 runs 12 residues. The DNA of the CDR3 is TGTGCCAGCAGCAAACCCAGGGTACGAGCTTTCTTT. This gives the protein CASSKPRVRAFF.

V and J are TRBV9 and TRBJ1-6, with 10 positions matching TRBD1. Germline V gives CDR1 SGDLS, CDR2 YYNGEE. The CDR3 covers 17 residues. J was trimmed by 5 bases and V by 2 bases; bases with no gene match: 7. Written as DNA, the CDR3 is TGTGCCAGCAGCGTTTCCACCGGGACAGGGGATAATTCACCCCTCCACTTT. Its translation: CASSVSTGTGDNSPLHF.

The rearrangement uses TRBV7-2 and TRBJ1-6, with unresolved D. The CDR3 has 15 amino acids. The V end was cut by 5 bases, the J end by 10 bases, with 18 bases between. The germline V gene has CDR1 SGHTA and CDR2 FQGNSA. CDR3 loop: CASSPTDGGPSPLHF. CDR3 DNA sequence: TGTGCCAGCAGCCCAACGGATGGAGGACCATCACCCCTCCACTTT.

The chain uses TRBV28 and TRBJ2-4, with unresolved D. The germline CDR1 and CDR2 sequences are MDHEN and SYDVKM. Trimming left V 2 bases short and J 0 bases short, with 14 bases between. This CDR3 is 17 amino acids long. The CDR3 loop is CASSLGLQTVAKNIQYF. CDR3 DNA: TGTGCCAGCAGTTTAGGTTTACAGACCGTAGCCAAAAACATTCAGTACTTC.

This clone appeared a few times. The chain combines TRBV2 with TRBJ2-7, with D maybe TRBD1 (5 bases). Trimming shortened V by 6 bases and J by 0 bases, and 15 bases separated the two germline ends. The CDR3 is made up of 15 amino acids. The V gene's germline CDR1 is SNHLY and CDR2 FYNNEI. The CDR3 spells CASRAGSPSSYEQYF. CDR3 nucleotides: TGTGCCAGCAGGGCAGGGTCTCCAAGCTCCTACGAGCAGTACTTC.

This chain connects TRBV6-2 or TRBV6-3 to TRBJ2-3; TRBD2 matches 10 bases. Looked up from germline, CDR1 is MNHEY and CDR2 is SVGEGT. J was trimmed by 8 bases and V by 6 bases; bases with no gene match: 8. The CDR3 is 14 residues long. The CDR3 nucleotides are TGTGCCAGCAGCCAGGGGCTAGCGGGAGCTACGCAGTATTTT. This encodes CASSQGLAGATQYF.

On this clone itself: Other DNA sequences in the sample encode the same CDR3. The chain employs TRBV19 and TRBJ2-7, with 12 bases fitting TRBD2. Germline V gene data show CDR1 as LNHDA and CDR2 as SQIVND (reference sequence). This CDR3 contains 15 residues. With 4 bases clipped from V and 1 base from J, the junction kept 2 bases outside the gene matches. CDR3 in amino acids: CASSTTSGSSYEQYF. CDR3 in DNA: TGTGCCAGTAGTACGACTAGCGGGAGTTCCTACGAGCAGTACTTC.

The sample holds a few counts of this clone. The chain links TRBV11-2 to TRBJ1-6, with a weak D call TRBD1 (5 bases). The CDR3 spans 14 residues. Germline loops: CDR1 SGHAT, CDR2 FQNNGV. V was pared by 1 base and J by 9 bases, with 10 bases between. CDR3: CASSLGQSSSPLHF. The CDR3 DNA is TGTGCCAGCAGCTTAGGACAGTCGAGTTCACCCCTCCACTTT.

This clone was counted a few times. The same CDR3 can be traced to other DNA sequences in this sample. CDR3 in amino acids: CASSYSRDSPLHF. The CDR3 coding sequence is TGTGCCAGCAGTTACTCGAGGGATTCACCCCTCCACTTT. J is TRBJ1-6 and V is TRBV6-5; no clear D gene. V was cut by 0 bases and J by 8 bases, with 5 bases left in between. The CDR3 has 13 amino acids. Germline CDR1 is MNHEY and CDR2 is SVGAGI.

V gene TRBV4-3 combines with J gene TRBJ2-3; D remains ambiguous. The CDR3 contains 15 residues. Germline CDR1 and CDR2: LGHNA and YSLEER. Trimming pared 1 base from V and 4 bases from J, leaving 12 bases between. DNA for the CDR3: TGCGCCAGCAGCCAAGTGAATAGAGTGGCAGATACGCAGTATTTT. It specifies CASSQVNRVADTQYF.

This clone is a singleton in its sample. The CDR3 spells CASSPKGFIYGYTF. CDR3 coding DNA: TGTGCCAGTAGCCCAAAGGGGTTCATCTATGGCTACACCTTC. The chain links TRBV19 to TRBJ1-2, with D tentatively TRBD1 (5 bases). CDR3 length: 14 amino acids. CDR1 and CDR2 (germline): LNHDA, SQIVND (reference sequence). V lost 6 bases and J 4 bases, leaving 15 bases between the germline ends.

This clone was seen more than once but under ten times. This CDR3 reads CATRNRGRNTEAFF. In DNA form, the CDR3 reads TGTGCCACCAGAAATAGGGGTCGGAACACTGAAGCTTTCTTT. The chain couples TRBV2 to TRBJ1-1; maybe TRBD1 (5 bases). Trimming left V 10 bases short and J 1 base short, with 16 bases between. From germline, CDR1 is SNHLY and CDR2 FYNNEI. CDR3 size: 14 residues.

The chain is built from TRBV2 and TRBJ1-1; D is unclear. The CDR3 is 12 residues long. Germline CDR1 reads SNHLY; CDR2 reads FYNNEI. The germline V and J ends were trimmed by 7 bases and 3 bases, with 9 bases remaining between them. This CDR3 is CASIGRYTEAFF. The CDR3 DNA reads TGTGCCAGCATTGGGAGGTACACTGAAGCTTTCTTT.

The V and J genes are TRBV4-2 and TRBJ2-2, with 8 bases matching TRBD2. With V trimmed by 0 bases and J by 4 bases, 4 bases remained unmatched. Germline V lookup: CDR1 LGHNA, CDR2 YNFKEQ. CDR3 length equals 16 residues. The CDR3 sequence is CASSQEAGDRTGELFF. The DNA for the CDR3 is TGTGCCAGCAGCCAAGAAGCGGGAGATCGCACCGGGGAGCTGTTTTTT.

The chain has TRBV6-2 or TRBV6-3 and TRBJ1-4, with 10 bases that match TRBD1. CDR3 size: 15 residues. The V gene end was trimmed by 6 bases and the J gene end by 4 bases; junction bases not matched to a gene: 5. Germline values: CDR1 MNHEY, CDR2 SVGEGT. The CDR3 is CASSRQGASNEKLFF. The CDR3 nucleotides read TGTGCCAGCAGCCGACAGGGGGCGAGTAATGAAAAACTGTTTTTT.

V usage is TRBV5-1 and J usage is TRBJ1-1; D uncertain. This CDR3 contains 16 residues. V was trimmed by 0 bases and J by 2 bases, leaving 14 bases between them. From germline, CDR1 is SGHRS and CDR2 YFSETQ. CDR3: CASSLVWATRNTEAFF. In DNA form, the CDR3 reads TGCGCCAGCAGCTTGGTTTGGGCTACCAGAAACACTGAAGCTTTCTTT.

The chain joins TRBV28 to TRBJ1-5, with D possibly being TRBD1 (5 bases). V was cut by 3 bases and J by 3 bases, with 27 bases left in between. The CDR3 covers 20 residues. Germline CDR1 MDHEN, CDR2 SYDVKM. This chain's CDR3 is CASSFLRAAGKVSSNQPQHF. The CDR3 nucleotides read TGTGCCAGCAGTTTCCTCAGGGCTGCAGGCAAGGTATCCTCCAATCAGCCCCAGCATTTT. The variable domain in full, with the rest retrieved from reference TRBV28 and TRBJ1-5, is DVKVTQSSRYLVKRTGEKVFLECVQDMDHENMFWYRQDPGLGLRLIYFSYDVKMKEKGDIPEGYSVSREKKERFSLILESASTNQTSMYLCASSFLRAAGKVSSNQPQHFGDGTRLSIL.

The rearrangement joins TRBV19 to TRBJ1-2; perhaps TRBD1 as D (5 bases). Germline V gene data show CDR1 as LNHDA and CDR2 as SQIVND (reference sequence). Trimming cost V 5 bases and J 5 bases, with 15 bases left between them. The CDR3 has 14 amino acids. Here the CDR3 reads CASSVSGGRYGYTF. The CDR3 coding sequence is TGTGCCAGTAGTGTATCCGGGGGTCGGTATGGCTACACCTTC.

This clone has more than one count but fewer than ten. This chain links TRBV3-1 (or the pseudogene TRBV3-2) with TRBJ1-2; a possible D gene is TRBD1 (6 bases). The CDR3 totals 14 residues. V was pared by 2 bases and J by 8 bases, with 15 bases between. Per germline, CDR1 LGHDT and CDR2 YNNKEL (reference sequence). The DNA for the CDR3 is TGTGCCAGCAGCCAAATGGGGGGGCTGGGAGGCTACACCTTC. Its translation is CASSQMGGLGGYTF.

V usage is TRBV4-2 and J usage is TRBJ2-3; 8 positions agree with TRBD2. CDR1 and CDR2 from the germline V gene are LGHNA and YNFKEQ. The CDR3 runs 17 residues. V shed 1 base, J shed 2 bases, and the junction held 8 bases outside the gene matches. CDR3 loop: CASSQVTSGDFTDTQYF. CDR3 in DNA: TGTGCCAGCAGCCAAGTCACTAGCGGAGATTTCACAGATACGCAGTATTTT.

This clone came up once. The chain carries TRBV4-2 and TRBJ2-1; TRBD2 aligns across 9 bases. CDR3 length: 13 amino acids. V was pared by 3 bases and J by 9 bases, with 3 bases of the junction left unmatched. Germline lookup yields CDR1 LGHNA and CDR2 YNFKEQ. CDR3 nucleotides: TGTGCCAGCAGCCAGGTAGCGGGGGCTGAGCAGTTCTTC. This gives the protein CASSQVAGAEQFF.

This rearrangement joins TRBV5-4 to TRBJ1-1; 9 positions match TRBD1. The V and J ends lost 4 bases and 1 base, in that order; junction bases with no gene match: 5. This CDR3 comprises 15 residues. The germline V gene has CDR1 SGHNT and CDR2 YYREEE (reference sequence). The CDR3 reads CASSRDRAGNTEAFF. The CDR3 coding sequence is TGTGCCAGCAGCCGGGACAGGGCCGGGAACACTGAAGCTTTCTTT.

The V call is TRBV7-2, the J call TRBJ2-3; D gene unclear. This CDR3 contains 12 residues. CDR1 is SGHTA and CDR2 is FQGNSA in the germline V gene. V was trimmed by 3 bases and J by 7 bases, leaving 8 bases between them. In DNA, the CDR3 is TGTGCCAGCAGCTTTCAAACAAATACGCAGTATTTT. Its translation: CASSFQTNTQYF.

About this clone: A read error may account for a junction end that differs from germline. The V gene is TRBV28, the J gene TRBJ2-2; 9 bases map to TRBD1. Germline CDR1 reads MDHEN; CDR2 reads SYDVKM. This CDR3 is built from 16 residues. The CDR3 region is CASSLLGTGNAGELFF. As DNA, the CDR3 is TGTGCCAGCAGTTTATTGGGGACAGGGAACGCCGGGGAGCTGTTTTTT. Using reference TRBV28 and TRBJ2-2 for the parts outside the CDR3, the full variable domain is DVKVTQSSRYLVKRTGEKVFLECVQDMDHENMFWYRQDPGLGLRLIYFSYDVKMKEKGDIPEGYSVSREKKERFSLILESASTNQTSMYLCASSLLGTGNAGELFFGEGSRLTVL.

The DNA of the CDR3 is TGTGCCAGCAGCCCATTAGCTAACTATGGCTACACCTTC. Its protein is CASSPLANYGYTF. This chain connects TRBV4-2 to TRBJ1-2; the D is unclear. There are 13 residues in the CDR3. Trimming removed 4 bases at V and 0 bases at J, with 6 bases between. Germline CDR1 and CDR2: LGHNA and YNFKEQ.

The chain joins TRBV3-1 (or the pseudogene TRBV3-2) to TRBJ2-6; D is unclear. With 3 bases removed from V and 0 bases from J, the gap between germline ends came to 9 bases. Germline V lookup: CDR1 LGHDT, CDR2 YNNKEL (reference sequence). The CDR3 covers 16 residues. As DNA, the CDR3 is TGTGCCAGCAGCCACGACATGATCTCTGGGGCCAACGTCCTGACTTTC. It codes for CASSHDMISGANVLTF.